This TCR beta chain was captured in a study of long-term antiretroviral therapy in people with HIV. An immunoSEQ assay, version v3.0, was performed at survey level. Sequencing used immunoSEQ multiplex PCR; TCRdb keeps in-frame clones, though not all of them. The repertoire has about 16,000 clones, around 80% of them found once; the top ten carry 20% to 25%. The sequences come from unsorted PBMCs, collected 2.1 years after starting antiretroviral therapy. This receptor was taken from a man aged 35 to 55 with HIV.

The CDR3 DNA follows: TGTGCCAGCAGCTTAGTTACAGGGGGAGCTTTCTTT. It codes for CASSLVTGGAFF. The chain links TRBV13 to TRBJ1-1; TRBD1 agrees at 8 bases. V lost 1 base, J lost 10 bases, and 2 bases stayed unmatched. Germline V CDR1 and CDR2: PRHDT, FYEKMQ (reference sequence). The CDR3 contains 12 residues.